This TCR beta chain was captured in a study of T cells in Graves' hyperthyroidism and ophthalmopathy. As for this clonotype: The junction and the germline gene differ at one end; a read error may be behind it.

CDR3 length equals 18 residues. Per the germline V gene, CDR1 is SGHVS and CDR2 is FQNEAQ. TCR beta CDR3 regions were amplified from RNA transcripts. The primer set for the first-round RT-PCR of the TCR CDR3 was HTBI. TCRdb re-derived calls from the multiplex PCR reads in MiXCR, one entry per CDR3 protein. The repertoire holds approximately 380,000 distinct CDR3 sequences, with approximately 17% as singletons. This chain links TRBV7-8 with TRBJ2-3; TRBD1 or TRBD2 may be the D gene (6 bases each). Material: blood. The clonotype comes from a man aged 18 to 30 with Graves' ophthalmopathy. The CDR3 region has the DNA TGTGCCGGCAGCTTGGCGGTCCCCCTGGGGGGCTACACAGATACGCAGTATTTT. The encoded protein is CAGSLAVPLGGYTDTQYF.